The 8 T cell receptor beta chains listed next were all sequenced from one sample in a study of human T cells and chemical hapten exposure. Time point described: patch test 2, 6 weeks after DPC sensitization. Described treatment: therapeutic diphenylcyclopropenone sensitization with weekly scalp DPC. Using its own MiXCR run on the RACE reads, TCRdb lists one record per CDR3 protein. The sample consists of 75,000 to 95,000 distinct CDR3 sequences, 11% of them appearing once. The sequences come from whole blood, collected in connection with sensitization to the hapten diphenylcyclopropenone (DPC). These receptors were taken from a middle-aged man with alopecia areata. Some clones in this sample may be carry-over from other donors' samples.

V usage is TRBV27 and J usage is TRBJ1-5, with 12 bases lining up with TRBD1. With V trimmed by 5 bases and J by 7 bases, 18 bases remained unmatched. From germline, CDR1 is MNHEY and CDR2 SMNVEV (reference sequence). There are 19 residues in the CDR3. The CDR3 sequence: CASSTYWGQGAQAGQPQHF. The CDR3 region has the DNA TGTGCCAGCAGTACCTACTGGGGACAGGGGGCGCAGGCGGGGCAGCCCCAGCATTTT.

The V gene is TRBV10-3, the J gene TRBJ2-3; no firm D call. This CDR3 is 15 amino acids long. Trimming removed 6 bases from V and 0 bases from J, with 13 bases in between. Germline CDR1 and CDR2: ENHRY and SYGVKD. The CDR3 protein is CAISHVDPSTDTQYF. DNA of the CDR3: TGTGCCATCAGCCACGTAGACCCGAGCACAGATACGCAGTATTTT.

The sample holds many counts of this clonotype. The chain recombines TRBV20-1 with TRBJ2-3; 8 bases agree with TRBD2. The CDR3 runs to 13 residues. After removal of 8 bases from V and 4 bases from J, the junction contained 8 bases not matched to a gene. Germline CDR1 and CDR2: DFQATT and SNEGSKA (reference sequence). The CDR3 DNA is TGCAGTCTCGGGAGGGCCGGGCCAGATACGCAGTATTTT. Its translation: CSLGRAGPDTQYF.

The chain combines TRBV7-2 with TRBJ1-3; D remains unclear. Germline loops: CDR1 SGHTA, CDR2 FQGNSA. Trimming shortened V by 1 base and J by 0 bases, and 10 bases separated the two germline ends. The CDR3 runs 16 residues. DNA of the CDR3: TGTGCCAGCAGCTTAGTACAGACTCTCTCTGGAAACACCATATATTTT. Its translation is CASSLVQTLSGNTIYF.

This sequence joins TRBV30 and TRBJ2-7; the D gene is possibly TRBD2 (6 bases). The length of the CDR3 is 18 residues. With 0 bases removed from V and 4 bases from J, the gap between germline ends came to 25 bases. Germline CDR1 GTSNPN, CDR2 SVGIG (reference sequence). CDR3 bases: TGTGCCTGGAGTGTACATTGGGAGGAACGGGAACTCATTTACGAGCAGTACGTC. Protein sequence: CAWSVHWEERELIYEQYV.

The CDR3 nucleotides read TGCAGCGTTGTGGAGCGGGAGTCGAGAGATACGCAGTATTTT. Amino acids: CSVVERESRDTQYF. This chain joins TRBV29-1 and TRBJ2-3; 8 nucleotides agree with TRBD2. Germline assignment: CDR1 SQVTM and CDR2 ANQGSEA. V shed 4 bases, J shed 5 bases, and the junction held 8 bases outside the gene matches. This CDR3 region has 14 residues.

This clonotype was found a few times. The CDR3 here is CASSFGGVSYGYTF. The DNA of the CDR3 is TGTGCCAGCAGTTTCGGCGGGGTGAGCTATGGCTACACCTTC. This chain links TRBV28 with TRBJ1-2; no clear D gene. Germline V lookup: CDR1 MDHEN, CDR2 SYDVKM. CDR3 length equals 14 residues. V lost 3 bases and J 4 bases, leaving 12 bases between the germline ends.

The genes are TRBV18 and TRBJ2-3; 12 positions match TRBD1. J gave up 0 bases and V 3 bases, and 10 bases lay outside the gene matches. Germline V gene lookup returns CDR1 KGHSH and CDR2 LQKENI. This CDR3 contains 19 residues. In nucleotides, the CDR3 is TGTGCCAGCTCACCCCTCGGGACAGGGGGCCGGACCAGCACAGATACGCAGTATTTT. Translating it yields CASSPLGTGGRTSTDTQYF.